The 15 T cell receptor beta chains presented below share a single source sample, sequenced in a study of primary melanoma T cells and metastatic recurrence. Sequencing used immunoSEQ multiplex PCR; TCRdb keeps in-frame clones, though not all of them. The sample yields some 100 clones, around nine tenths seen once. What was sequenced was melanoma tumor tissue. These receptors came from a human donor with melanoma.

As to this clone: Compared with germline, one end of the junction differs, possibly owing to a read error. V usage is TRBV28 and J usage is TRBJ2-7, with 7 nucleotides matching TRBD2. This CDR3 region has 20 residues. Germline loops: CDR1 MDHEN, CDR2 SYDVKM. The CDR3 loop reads CTSSFVGRLAQPAQTYEQYF. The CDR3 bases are TGTACCAGCAGTTTTGTCGGAAGACTAGCTCAGCCAGCGCAAACCTACGAGCAGTACTTC. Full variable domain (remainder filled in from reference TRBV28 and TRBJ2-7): DVKVTQSSRYLVKRTGEKVFLECVQDMDHENMFWYRQDPGLGLRLIYFSYDVKMKEKGDIPEGYSVSREKKERFSLILESASTNQTSMYLCTSSFVGRLAQPAQTYEQYFGPGTRLTVT.

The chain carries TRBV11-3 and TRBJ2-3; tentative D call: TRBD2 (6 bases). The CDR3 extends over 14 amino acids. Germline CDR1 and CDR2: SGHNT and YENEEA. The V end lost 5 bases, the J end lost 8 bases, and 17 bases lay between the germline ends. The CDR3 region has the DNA TGTGCCAGCAGCATCGGGACCGGGACTCTTACGCAGTATTTT. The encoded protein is CASSIGTGTLTQYF.

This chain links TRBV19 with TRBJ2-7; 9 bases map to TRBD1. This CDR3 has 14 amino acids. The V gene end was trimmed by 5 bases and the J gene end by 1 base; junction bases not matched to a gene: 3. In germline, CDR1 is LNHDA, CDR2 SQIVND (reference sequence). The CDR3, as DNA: TGTGCCAGTAGTCCAGGGACAGGGTCCTACGAGCAGTACTTC. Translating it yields CASSPGTGSYEQYF.

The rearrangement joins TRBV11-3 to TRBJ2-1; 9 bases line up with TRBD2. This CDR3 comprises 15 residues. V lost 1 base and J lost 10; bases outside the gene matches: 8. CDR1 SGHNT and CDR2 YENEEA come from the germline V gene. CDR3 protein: CASSLVSSGSGEQFF. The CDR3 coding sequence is TGTGCCAGCAGCTTAGTTAGTAGCGGGAGTGGAGAGCAGTTCTTC.

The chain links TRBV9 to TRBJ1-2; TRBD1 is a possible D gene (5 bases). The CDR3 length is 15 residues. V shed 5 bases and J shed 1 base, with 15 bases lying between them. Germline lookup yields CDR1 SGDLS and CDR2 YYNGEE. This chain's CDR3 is CASSARDGINYGYTF. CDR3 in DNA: TGTGCCAGCAGTGCCCGGGACGGGATTAACTATGGCTACACCTTC.

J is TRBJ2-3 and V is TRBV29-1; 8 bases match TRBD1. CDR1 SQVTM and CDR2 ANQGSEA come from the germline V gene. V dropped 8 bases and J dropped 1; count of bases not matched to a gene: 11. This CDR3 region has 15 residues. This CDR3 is CSTKEGGQGTDTQYF. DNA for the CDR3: TGCAGCACCAAGGAGGGGGGACAGGGCACAGATACGCAGTATTTT.

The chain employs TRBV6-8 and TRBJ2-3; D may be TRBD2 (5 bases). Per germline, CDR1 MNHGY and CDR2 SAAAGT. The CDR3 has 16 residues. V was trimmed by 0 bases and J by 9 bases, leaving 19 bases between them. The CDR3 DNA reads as TGTGCCAGCAGTTACTCTAGCGCTCATCTACCGAGCACGCAGTATTTT. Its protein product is CASSYSSAHLPSTQYF.

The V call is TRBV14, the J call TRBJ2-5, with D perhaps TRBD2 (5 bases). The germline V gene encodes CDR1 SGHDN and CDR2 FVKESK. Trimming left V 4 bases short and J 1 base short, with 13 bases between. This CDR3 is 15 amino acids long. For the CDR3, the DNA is TGTGCCAGCAGCCCGCCGGGGAGCCTCCAAGAGACCCAGTACTTC. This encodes CASSPPGSLQETQYF.

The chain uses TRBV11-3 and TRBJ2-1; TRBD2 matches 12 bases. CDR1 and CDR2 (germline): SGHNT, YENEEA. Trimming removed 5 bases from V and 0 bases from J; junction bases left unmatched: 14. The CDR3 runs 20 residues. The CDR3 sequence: CASSPRITGLAGSSYNEQFF. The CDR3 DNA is TGTGCCAGCAGCCCACGGATCACTGGACTAGCGGGAAGCTCCTACAATGAGCAGTTCTTC.

CDR3 DNA sequence: TGTGCCAGCAGCTTACAGGGGGCAGGGACTGAAGCTTTCTTT. It encodes CASSLQGAGTEAFF. The chain carries TRBV11-3 and TRBJ1-1, with 8 positions matching TRBD1. Germline V lookup: CDR1 SGHNT, CDR2 YENEEA. CDR3 size: 14 residues. V trimming: 2 bases; J trimming: 5 bases; junction bases outside the gene matches: 4.

CDR3 protein: CASSLNRSPYEQYF. The CDR3 DNA reads as TGTGCCAGCAGTTTGAATAGGTCCCCCTACGAGCAGTACTTC. This rearrangement joins TRBV27 to TRBJ2-7; no clear D. The V and J ends lost 3 bases and 2 bases respectively, with 11 bases between them. The CDR3 is made up of 14 amino acids. Germline values: CDR1 MNHEY, CDR2 SMNVEV (reference sequence).

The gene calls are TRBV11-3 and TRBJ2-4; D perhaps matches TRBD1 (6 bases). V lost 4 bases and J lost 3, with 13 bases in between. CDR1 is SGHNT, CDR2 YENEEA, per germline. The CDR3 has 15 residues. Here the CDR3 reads CASSSPGVGKNIQYF. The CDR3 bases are TGTGCCAGCAGCTCCCCAGGGGTGGGCAAAAACATTCAGTACTTC.

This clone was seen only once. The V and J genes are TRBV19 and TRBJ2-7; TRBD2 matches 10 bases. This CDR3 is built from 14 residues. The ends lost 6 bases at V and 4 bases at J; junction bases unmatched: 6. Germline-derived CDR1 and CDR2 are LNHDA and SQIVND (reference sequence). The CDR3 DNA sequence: TGTGCCAGTAGCCTCGTAGCGGGGGGTTACGAGCAGTACTTC. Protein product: CASSLVAGGYEQYF.

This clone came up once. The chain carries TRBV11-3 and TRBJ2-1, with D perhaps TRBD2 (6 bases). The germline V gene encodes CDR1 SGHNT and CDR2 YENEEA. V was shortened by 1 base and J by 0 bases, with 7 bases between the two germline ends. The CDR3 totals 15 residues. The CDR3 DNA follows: TGTGCCAGCAGCTTAGTCGGGAGCTCCTACAATGAGCAGTTCTTC. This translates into CASSLVGSSYNEQFF.

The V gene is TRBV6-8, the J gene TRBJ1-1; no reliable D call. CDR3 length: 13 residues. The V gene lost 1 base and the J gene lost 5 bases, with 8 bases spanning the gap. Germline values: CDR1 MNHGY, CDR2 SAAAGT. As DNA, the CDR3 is TGTGCCAGCAGTTACTATGGGCAGACTGAAGCTTTCTTT. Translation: CASSYYGQTEAFF.